Shown below are 21 T cell receptor beta chains from a single sample sequenced in a study of T cell responses to AZD1222 COVID-19 vaccine. TCRdb's table, derived via immunoSEQ multiplex PCR, lists solely in-frame clones and lacks some. There are 88,000 or so clones in the sample; about nine tenths occur only once, and 2.4% lies in the top ten. The sequenced sample was peripheral blood, obtained on day 0 of AZD1222 vaccination. All receptors derive from an adult in good health.

Here the CDR3 reads CASSSQGDSVGYTF. The CDR3 coding sequence is TGCGCCAGCAGCTCACAGGGAGACTCGGTAGGCTACACCTTC. The rearrangement links TRBV5-1 to TRBJ1-2; D might be TRBD1 (6 bases). Per germline, CDR1 SGHRS and CDR2 YFSETQ. The CDR3 totals 14 residues. Trimming shortened V by 3 bases and J by 8 bases, and 17 bases separated the two germline ends.

This chain connects TRBV5-4 to TRBJ1-2; maybe TRBD1 (6 bases). V shed 4 bases and J shed 1 base, with 17 bases lying between them. The CDR3 is 16 amino acids. Germline assignment: CDR1 SGHNT and CDR2 YYREEE (reference sequence). CDR3 sequence (DNA): TGTGCCAGCAGCCAAGAACCGACAGGAGATAACTATGGCTACACCTTC. Translation gives CASSQEPTGDNYGYTF.

CDR3 amino acids: CASSPNLDSTYEQYF. The CDR3 nucleotides are TGTGCCAGCTCACCAAATCTAGACTCAACCTACGAGCAGTACTTC. This chain connects TRBV18 to TRBJ2-7; D uncertain. Germline V lookup: CDR1 KGHSH, CDR2 LQKENI. The CDR3 loop spans 15 amino acids. V was cut by 2 bases and J by 2 bases, with 13 bases left in between. The whole variable domain, filled in from reference TRBV18 and TRBJ2-7, reads NAGVMQNPRHLVRRRGQEARLRCSPMKGHSHVYWYRQLPEEGLKFMVYLQKENIIDESGMPKERFSAEFPKEGPSILRIQQVVRGDSAAYFCASSPNLDSTYEQYFGPGTRLTVT.

J is TRBJ1-1 and V is TRBV10-3, with 8 bases aligning to TRBD1. The CDR3 runs 15 residues. Per the germline V gene, CDR1 is ENHRY and CDR2 is SYGVKD. V dropped 6 bases and J dropped 3; count of bases not matched to a gene: 9. The CDR3: CAIRDDRGEYTEAFF. The CDR3 region has the DNA TGTGCCATCAGGGACGACAGGGGCGAGTACACTGAAGCTTTCTTT.

The chain uses TRBV15 and TRBJ2-2, with 8 bases identical to TRBD1. This CDR3 comprises 15 residues. Germline-derived CDR1 and CDR2 are LNHNV and YYDKDF (reference sequence). After removal of 2 bases from V and 5 bases from J, the junction contained 4 bases not matched to a gene. The CDR3 sequence is CATSRQGAMTGELFF. The CDR3 coding sequence is TGTGCCACCAGCAGACAGGGGGCGATGACCGGGGAGCTGTTTTTT.

CDR3 protein: CASSLGAGFSNQPQHF. The CDR3 DNA sequence: TGTGCCAGCAGCTTAGGGGCAGGCTTTAGCAATCAGCCCCAGCATTTT. The chain carries TRBV7-8 and TRBJ1-5; D call uncertain. The germline gives CDR1 SGHVS, CDR2 FQNEAQ. The CDR3 is 16 amino acids. The V and J ends lost 1 base and 0 bases respectively, with 10 bases between them. The variable domain in full, completed from reference TRBV7-8 and TRBJ1-5, reads GAGVSQSPRYKVAKRGQDVALRCDPISGHVSLFWYQQALGQGPEFLTYFQNEAQLDKSGLPSDRFFAERPEGSVSTLKIQRTQQEDSAVYLCASSLGAGFSNQPQHFGDGTRLSIL.

The genes are TRBV6-5 and TRBJ1-1, with D perhaps matching TRBD1 (5 bases). Germline-derived CDR1 and CDR2 are MNHEY and SVGAGI. The CDR3 totals 15 residues. V shed 0 bases and J shed 0 bases, with 8 bases lying between them. The CDR3 protein is CASSYSGVLNTEAFF. DNA for the CDR3: TGTGCCAGCAGTTACTCGGGGGTCCTGAACACTGAAGCTTTCTTT.

The chain joins TRBV12-3 or TRBV12-4 to TRBJ1-1; D gene unclear. CDR3 size: 12 residues. Trimming removed 6 bases at V and 10 bases at J, with 15 bases between. CDR3 sequence (DNA): TGTGCCAGCAGACCCGACAATATGGTAGCTTTCTTT. This encodes CASRPDNMVAFF.

The rearrangement links TRBV5-4 to TRBJ2-2, with 10 nucleotides matching TRBD2. Trimming at V came to 1 base and at J to 4 bases, leaving 7 bases not matched to a gene. The germline gives CDR1 SGHNT, CDR2 YYREEE (reference sequence). This CDR3 comprises 17 residues. CDR3 sequence: CASSLPSGRVGTGELFF. The CDR3 region has the DNA TGTGCCAGCAGCTTGCCTAGCGGGAGAGTGGGCACCGGGGAGCTGTTTTTT.

The chain links TRBV6-5 to TRBJ1-4, with no clear D. The CDR3 consists of 14 residues. The germline V gene encodes CDR1 MNHEY and CDR2 SVGAGI. V was cut by 2 bases and J by 0 bases, with 4 bases left in between. CDR3 nucleotide sequence: TGTGCCAGCAGTTACCAAGCAACTAATGAAAAACTGTTTTTT. Residues: CASSYQATNEKLFF.

The chain has TRBV3-1 (or the pseudogene TRBV3-2) and TRBJ2-1, with D perhaps TRBD1 (6 bases). This CDR3 contains 16 residues. Germline CDR1 and CDR2: LGHDT and YNNKEL (reference sequence). The germline V and J ends were trimmed by 3 bases and 6 bases, with 18 bases remaining between them. The CDR3 is CASSHVSGVLGNEQFF. DNA of the CDR3: TGTGCCAGCAGCCACGTATCAGGGGTACTGGGCAATGAGCAGTTCTTC.

The rearrangement uses TRBV29-1 and TRBJ2-1, with no clear D. CDR3 length: 12 amino acids. Trimming pared 4 bases from V and 10 bases from J, leaving 14 bases between. CDR1 and CDR2 (germline): SQVTM, ANQGSEA. CDR3 nucleotide sequence: TGCAGCGTTGGTTCGGACGGAATAGAGCAGTTCTTC. Protein: CSVGSDGIEQFF.

The chain is built from TRBV2 and TRBJ2-7; 7 bases agree with TRBD1. The trim removed 9 bases at V and 2 bases at J, leaving 10 bases unmatched. The CDR3 has 14 residues. Germline loops: CDR1 SNHLY, CDR2 FYNNEI. The CDR3 region is CASGGQFKPYEQYF. The CDR3 DNA reads TGTGCCAGTGGGGGACAGTTCAAACCCTACGAGCAGTACTTC.

This chain connects TRBV3-1 (or the pseudogene TRBV3-2) to TRBJ2-7; D is unclear. The germline V gene has CDR1 LGHDT and CDR2 YNNKEL (reference sequence). Trimming shortened V by 3 bases and J by 2 bases, and 11 bases separated the two germline ends. This CDR3 has 14 amino acids. CDR3 residues: CASSQRVRAYEQYF. The CDR3 nucleotides are TGTGCCAGCAGCCAGAGAGTTCGGGCCTACGAGCAGTACTTC.

This chain joins TRBV24-1 and TRBJ1-2; 7 positions agree with TRBD1. V was pared by 5 bases and J by 2 bases, with 4 bases of the junction left unmatched. Germline CDR1 KGHDR, CDR2 SFDVKD. The CDR3 is made up of 14 amino acids. CDR3 residues: CATSGTQGNYGYTF. CDR3 nucleotide sequence: TGTGCCACCAGTGGGACACAGGGGAACTATGGCTACACCTTC.

This chain joins TRBV19 and TRBJ2-7; D not certain. This CDR3 region has 15 residues. The germline V and J ends were trimmed by 5 bases and 0 bases, with 14 bases remaining between them. The germline CDR1 and CDR2 sequences are LNHDA and SQIVND (reference sequence). The chain's CDR3 is CASSRDKLSSYEQYF. CDR3 in DNA: TGTGCCAGTAGTCGCGACAAGTTGAGCTCCTACGAGCAGTACTTC.

The chain is built from TRBV18 and TRBJ1-1, with no clear D. Trimming stripped 3 bases from V and 1 base from J, with 12 bases between. The CDR3 extends over 15 amino acids. Germline V CDR1 and CDR2: KGHSH, LQKENI. The CDR3 region is CASSPTQEPNTEAFF. In DNA form, the CDR3 reads TGTGCCAGCTCACCGACCCAGGAGCCGAACACTGAAGCTTTCTTT.

The V gene is TRBV18, the J gene TRBJ2-7; no reliable D call. CDR3 length: 12 residues. Trimming cost V 5 bases and J 0 bases, with 5 bases left between them. Germline loops: CDR1 KGHSH, CDR2 LQKENI. CDR3 in DNA: TGTGCCAGCTCAACAGACTCCTACGAGCAGTACTTC. Residues: CASSTDSYEQYF.

V gene TRBV3-1 (or the pseudogene TRBV3-2) combines with J gene TRBJ1-1; D might be TRBD1 (5 bases). The V and J ends lost 6 bases and 6 bases respectively, with 14 bases between them. Germline assignment: CDR1 LGHDT and CDR2 YNNKEL (reference sequence). The CDR3 runs to 13 residues. The CDR3 region has the DNA TGTGCCAGCAGTGTCGCAGGGTTGGCTGAAGCTTTCTTT. Its translation: CASSVAGLAEAFF.

A remark on this clone: This sample also contains other DNA sequences that code for the same CDR3. The chain recombines TRBV18 with TRBJ2-7; D remains unclear. V dropped 0 bases and J dropped 4 bases, with 7 bases sitting between them. Germline lookup yields CDR1 KGHSH and CDR2 LQKENI. The CDR3 runs 13 residues. The CDR3 DNA follows: TGTGCCAGCTCACCACCGTCCAGTTACGAGCAGTACTTC. It translates to CASSPPSSYEQYF.

The chain uses TRBV30 and TRBJ1-2; 7 bases agree with TRBD1. V gave up 5 bases and J gave up 2 bases; unmatched junction bases: 5. Germline-derived CDR1 and CDR2 are GTSNPN and SVGIG (reference sequence). The CDR3 sequence is 13 residues long. The CDR3 DNA is TGTGCCTGGCGGACAGGAGGAAACTATGGCTACACCTTC. It is translated as CAWRTGGNYGYTF.